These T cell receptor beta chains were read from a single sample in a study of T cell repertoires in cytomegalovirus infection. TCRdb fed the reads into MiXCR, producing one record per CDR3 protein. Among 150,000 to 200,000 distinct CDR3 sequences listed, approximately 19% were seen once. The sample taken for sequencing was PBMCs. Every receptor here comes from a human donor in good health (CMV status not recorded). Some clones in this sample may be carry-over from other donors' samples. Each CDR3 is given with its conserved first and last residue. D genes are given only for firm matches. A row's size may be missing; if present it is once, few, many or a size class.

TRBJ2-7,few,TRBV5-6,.,CASSLWGISYEQYF,TGTGCCAGCAGCTTGTGGGGGATCTCCTACGAGCAGTACTTC
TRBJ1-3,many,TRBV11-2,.,CASSFERYGNTIYF,TGTGCCAGCAGCTTTGAGAGATATGGAAACACCATATATTTT
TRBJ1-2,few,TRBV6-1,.,CASSEWEGYGYTF,TGTGCCAGCAGTGAATGGGAGGGCTATGGCTACACCTTC
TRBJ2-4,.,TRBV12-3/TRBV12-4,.,CGSSFGRGGNIQYF,TGTGGCAGCAGTTTCGGAAGGGGGGGAAACATTCAGTACTTC
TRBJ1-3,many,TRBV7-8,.,CASSSGPGTNSGNTIYF,TGTGCCAGCAGCTCCGGTCCCGGGACCAACTCTGGAAACACCATATATTTT
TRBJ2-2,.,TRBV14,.,CASSQPSPGTGELFF,TGTGCCAGCAGCCAACCTTCCCCGGGCACCGGGGAGCTGTTTTTT
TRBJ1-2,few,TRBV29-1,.,CSVEELAGGYTF,TGCAGCGTTGAAGAGTTGGCGGGAGGGTACACCTTC
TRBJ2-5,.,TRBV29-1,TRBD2,CSVLAGGPRETQYF,TGCAGCGTTTTAGCGGGAGGGCCGCGAGAGACCCAGTACTTC
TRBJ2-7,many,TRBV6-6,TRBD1,CASSQGGTGGYEQYF,TGTGCCAGCAGCCAGGGAGGGACAGGGGGATACGAGCAGTACTTC
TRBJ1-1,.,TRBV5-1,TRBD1,CASSEQGRVTEAFF,TGCGCCAGCAGCGAACAGGGGAGGGTCACTGAAGCTTTCTTT
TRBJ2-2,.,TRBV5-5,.,CASSLGTALNTGELFF,TGTGCCAGCAGCTTGGGTACGGCCTTGAACACCGGGGAGCTGTTTTTT
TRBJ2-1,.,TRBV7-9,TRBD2,CASLGTSGRKGNNEQFF,TGTGCCAGCTTGGGGACTAGCGGGAGGAAAGGGAACAATGAGCAGTTCTTC
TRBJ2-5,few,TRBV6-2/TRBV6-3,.,CAVQNTETQYF,TGTGCGGTACAGAATACAGAGACCCAGTACTTC
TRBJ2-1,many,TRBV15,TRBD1,CATSGRQGQGYNEQFF,TGTGCCACCAGCGGGAGACAGGGCCAAGGGTACAATGAGCAGTTCTTC
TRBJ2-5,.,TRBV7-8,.,CASSPRRLPLQETQYF,TGTGCCAGCAGCCCCCGTCGATTGCCGCTCCAAGAGACCCAGTACTTC
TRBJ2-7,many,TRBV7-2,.,CASSSQPAYEQYF,TGTGCCAGCAGCTCCCAGCCAGCCTACGAGCAGTACTTC
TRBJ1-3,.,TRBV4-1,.,CASSQVGSGSGNTIYF,TGCGCCAGCAGCCAAGTCGGATCAGGGTCCGGAAACACCATATATTTT
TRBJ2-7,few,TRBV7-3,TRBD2,CASSTTSDSYEQYF,TGTGCCAGCAGCACTACTAGCGACTCCTACGAGCAGTACTTC
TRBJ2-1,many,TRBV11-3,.,CASSLDSHEQFF,TGTGCCAGCAGCTTAGATAGTCATGAGCAGTTCTTC
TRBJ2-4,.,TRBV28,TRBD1,CASSFLGQAQNIQYF,TGTGCCAGCAGTTTCCTGGGACAGGCCCAAAACATTCAGTACTTC
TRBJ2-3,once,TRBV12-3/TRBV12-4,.,CASTGAGTDTQYF,TGTGCCAGCACCGGGGCCGGCACAGATACGCAGTATTTT
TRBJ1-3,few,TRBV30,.,CAWSVLGSGNTIYF,TGTGCCTGGAGTGTACTTGGCTCTGGAAACACCATATATTTT
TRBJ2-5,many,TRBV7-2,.,CASSSRPYQETQYF,TGTGCCAGCAGCTCCCGACCTTACCAAGAGACCCAGTACTTC
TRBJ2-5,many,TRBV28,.,CASSLGTKRQETQYF,TGTGCCAGCAGTCTCGGGACCAAAAGGCAAGAGACCCAGTACTTC
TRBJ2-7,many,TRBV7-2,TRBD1,CASSVTGGFDEQYF,TGTGCCAGCAGCGTTACAGGGGGCTTCGACGAGCAGTACTTC
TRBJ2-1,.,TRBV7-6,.,CASSQPPPAYNEQFF,TGTGCCAGCAGCCAACCCCCTCCTGCCTACAATGAGCAGTTCTTC
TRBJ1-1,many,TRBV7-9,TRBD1,CASSLFLGQGAKDTEAFF,TGTGCCAGCAGCTTATTTCTTGGACAGGGGGCTAAGGACACTGAAGCTTTCTTT
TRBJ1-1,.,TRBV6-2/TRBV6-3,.,CASSPTPAPPEAFF,TGTGCCAGCAGTCCCACGCCAGCCCCCCCTGAAGCTTTCTTT
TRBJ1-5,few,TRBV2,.,CASSQGSISPQHF,TGTGCCAGCAGCCAGGGCAGCATCTCCCCCCAGCATTTT
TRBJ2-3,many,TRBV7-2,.,CASSQGTTDTQYF,TGTGCCAGCAGCCAAGGGACAACAGATACGCAGTATTTT
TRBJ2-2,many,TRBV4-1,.,CASSQETGRGSGGELFF,TGCGCCAGCAGCCAAGAGACGGGACGGGGGTCCGGCGGGGAGCTGTTTTTT
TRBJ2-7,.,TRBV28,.,CASSMSGVFRGEQYF,TGTGCCAGCAGCATGAGTGGAGTTTTTCGTGGTGAGCAGTACTTC
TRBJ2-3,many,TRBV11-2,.,CASSLEPLTDTQYF,TGTGCCAGCAGCTTAGAACCTCTCACAGATACGCAGTATTTT
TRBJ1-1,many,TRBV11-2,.,CASSLEPGVGTEAFF,TGTGCCAGCAGCTTAGAACCGGGGGTGGGCACTGAAGCTTTCTTT
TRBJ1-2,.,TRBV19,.,CASSINPKGYTF,TGTGCCAGTAGTATAAATCCCAAGGGCTACACCTTC
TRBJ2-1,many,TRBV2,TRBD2,CASSEKMGMGMAGGPSYNEQFF,TGTGCCAGCAGTGAGAAAATGGGTATGGGGATGGCGGGAGGCCCTTCCTACAATGAGCAGTTCTTC
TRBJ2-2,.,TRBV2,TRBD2,CASSRATLAGGNTGELFF,TGTGCCAGCAGCAGGGCCACCTTAGCGGGAGGGAACACCGGGGAGCTGTTTTTT
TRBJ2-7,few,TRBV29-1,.,CSVVAGLSSYEQYF,TGCAGCGTTGTGGCGGGTCTGAGCTCCTACGAGCAGTACTTC
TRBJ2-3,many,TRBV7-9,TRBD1,CASSDTVLGTGGNPDTQYF,TGTGCCAGCAGCGACACGGTTCTCGGGACAGGGGGCAATCCAGATACGCAGTATTTT
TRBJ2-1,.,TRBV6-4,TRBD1,CASSDGDRENNEQFF,TGTGCCAGCAGCGACGGGGACAGGGAGAACAATGAGCAGTTCTTC
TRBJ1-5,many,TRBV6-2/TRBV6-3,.,CASSWVNSNQPQHF,TGTGCCAGCAGTTGGGTTAATAGCAATCAGCCCCAGCATTTT
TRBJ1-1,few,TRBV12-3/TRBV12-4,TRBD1,CASSPPGQGDNTEAFF,TGTGCCAGCAGTCCTCCGGGACAGGGGGACAACACTGAAGCTTTCTTT
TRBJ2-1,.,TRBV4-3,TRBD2,CANSQDRMTSGEQFF,TGCGCCAACAGCCAAGATCGAATGACTAGCGGTGAGCAGTTCTTC
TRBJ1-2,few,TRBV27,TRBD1,CASSRQGDGYTF,TGTGCCAGCAGTCGACAGGGGGATGGCTACACCTTC
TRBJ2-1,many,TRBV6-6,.,CASSKLTNEQFF,TGTGCCAGCAGTAAATTAACCAATGAGCAGTTCTTC
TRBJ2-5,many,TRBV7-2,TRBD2,CASSLGSRTRLSETQYF,TGTGCCAGCAGCTTAGGTTCGAGGACTAGATTATCAGAGACCCAGTACTTC
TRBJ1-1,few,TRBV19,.,CASSPQAGLGTEAFF,TGTGCCAGTAGCCCGCAGGCAGGGTTGGGCACTGAAGCTTTCTTT
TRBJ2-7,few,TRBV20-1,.,CSATGAADEQYF,TGCAGTGCTACCGGGGCGGCCGACGAGCAGTACTTC
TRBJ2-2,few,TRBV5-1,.,CASSVGGNANTGELFF,TGCGCCAGCAGCGTAGGGGGAAACGCGAACACCGGGGAGCTGTTTTTT
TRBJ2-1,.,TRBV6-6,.,CASRPARAGNNEQFF,TGTGCCAGCAGACCTGCCCGGGCGGGGAACAATGAGCAGTTCTTC
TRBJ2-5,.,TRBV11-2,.,CASSLESRQTHYF,TGTGCCAGCAGCTTAGAGTCCCGGCAGACCCATTACTTC
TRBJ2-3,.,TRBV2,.,CASSEVRGWDTQYF,TGTGCCAGCAGTGAAGTGAGGGGTTGGGATACGCAGTATTTT
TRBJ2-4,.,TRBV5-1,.,CASSTLTAQGKNIQYF,TGCGCCAGCAGCACCCTCACGGCCCAGGGGAAAAACATTCAGTACTTC
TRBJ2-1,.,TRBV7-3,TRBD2,CASSSTSGRFPTYNEHFF,TGTGCCAGCAGTTCGACTAGCGGGAGGTTCCCGACCTACAATGAGCATTTCTTC
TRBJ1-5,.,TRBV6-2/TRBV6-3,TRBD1,CASSGQGSSNQPQHF,TGTGCCAGCAGTGGACAGGGTTCCAGCAATCAGCCCCAGCATTTT
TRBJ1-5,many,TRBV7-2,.,CASSLGRDQPQHF,TGTGCCAGCAGCTTAGGGCGGGATCAGCCCCAGCATTTT
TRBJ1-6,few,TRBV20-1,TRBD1,CSAVTGFRSYNSPLHF,TGCAGTGCCGTGACAGGGTTCCGCTCCTATAATTCACCCCTCCACTTT
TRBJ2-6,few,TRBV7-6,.,CASSPEQGRNSGANVLTF,TGTGCCAGCAGCCCTGAACAGGGCCGAAATTCTGGGGCCAACGTCCTGACTTTC
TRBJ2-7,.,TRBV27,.,CASSLRAGYEQYF,TGTGCCAGCAGTTTGAGGGCCGGGTACGAGCAGTACTTC
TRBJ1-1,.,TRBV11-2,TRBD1,CASSLRPSTGGGLNTEAFF,TGTGCCAGCAGCCTTAGGCCCTCCACAGGGGGCGGACTGAACACTGAAGCTTTCTTT